This TCR beta chain is from a study of cytomegalovirus exposure and HLA in healthy donors. Study outcomes and limitations: The availability of immune exposure information extended only to CMV serostatus. It is likely that the observed cluster of highly shared sequence variants was a sequencing artifact. Being indistinguishable, some V segments were excluded, TRBV6-2 and TRBV6-3 among them.

At sampling all donors were nominally healthy, likely with unrecorded immune exposures. Regarding this clone: Its specificity is unknown. One junction end does not reproduce the germline sequence, and a read error may be involved.

Germline V lookup: CDR1 GTSNPN, CDR2 SVGIG (reference sequence). The CDR3 runs to 11 residues. Use of 60 Vbeta and 13 Jbeta primers characterized the PCR. Data came from immunoSEQ multiplex PCR; TCRdb stores just in-frame clones and leaves some out. Altogether some 150,000 clones are present, around 10% being singletons, with the ten largest covering roughly 1.9%. The chain has TRBV30 and TRBJ1-2; 10 bases are shared with TRBD1. This sequence was found in a male donor in good health and CMV-seronegative. Sample: PBMCs. This chain's CDR3 is CAWGGTGVLFF. As DNA, the CDR3 is TGTGCCTGGGGAGGGACAGGGGTCCTCTTCTTC.